The present T cell receptor beta chain was sequenced within a study of blood T cell repertoires in COVID-19. Study-wide context: Donors in the United States, Italy and Spain gave samples during acute or convalescent COVID-19. The analysed material was cDNA or gDNA that came from T cells, B-cell-depleted T cells, or PBMCs.

Per the original methods: By means of reference gene primer amplification, nucleated cell counts were estimated. Only in-frame clones appear in the TCRdb table, and some are missing; sequencing was by immunoSEQ multiplex PCR. V and J calls and clone size are as listed in that table; D and trimming were resolved from the DNA. The sample lists about 73,000 clones, approximately 89% occurring once. The V end was cut by 0 bases, the J end by 3 bases, with 11 bases between. The CDR3 consists of 15 residues. The germline V gene has CDR1 LNHNV and CDR2 YYDKDF (reference sequence). The receptor was derived from a man older than 75 with acute or convalescent COVID-19. Sequencing was done on a sample of peripheral blood. The chain combines TRBV15 with TRBJ1-1; D is possibly TRBD1 (5 bases). CDR3 DNA sequence: TGTGCCACCAGCAGAGATCCCCAGGGCTACACTGAAGCTTTCTTT. Translation: CATSRDPQGYTEAFF.